This passage covers 22 T cell receptor beta chains from one sample sequenced in a study of blood T cells in healthy people across ages. Next came a second PCR, run for about 6 to 11 cycles, which used a sample-barcoded 5' primer along with a J-beta primer mix. TCRdb passed the 5' RACE reads through MiXCR, listing each CDR3 protein once. Of approximately 800,000 distinct CDR3 sequences listed, about half are singletons. Sequenced material: blood. These receptors all stem from a man at least 80 years old in good health.

This clonotype was picked up a small number of times. This chain uses TRBV5-1 with TRBJ2-5; D unclear. CDR3 length equals 15 residues. V lost 0 bases and J 3 bases, leaving 12 bases between the germline ends. Germline lookup yields CDR1 SGHRS and CDR2 YFSETQ. In nucleotides, the CDR3 is TGCGCCAGCAGCTTGGGGGTGGGAACAGAAGAGACCCAGTACTTC. Translating gives CASSLGVGTEETQYF. Full variable domain (remainder filled in from reference TRBV5-1 and TRBJ2-5): KAGVTQTPRYLIKTRGQQVTLSCSPISGHRSVSWYQQTPGQGLQFLFEYFSETQRNKGNFPGRFSGRQFSNSRSEMNVSTLELGDSALYLCASSLGVGTEETQYFGPGTRLLVL.

This clonotype turned up a few times. The V call is TRBV3-1, the J call TRBJ2-1; 7 bases agree with TRBD2. There are 16 residues in the CDR3. The junction had 9 bases not matched to a gene; V was cut back by 3 bases and J by 4 bases. Germline assignment: CDR1 LGHDT and CDR2 YNNKEL (reference sequence). In DNA form, the CDR3 reads TGTGCCAGCAGCCAGGGCCTAGCGGACCCATACAATGAGCAGTTCTTC. Residues: CASSQGLADPYNEQFF.

The rearrangement joins TRBV7-2 to TRBJ2-3; the D gene is possibly TRBD2 (5 bases). Per germline, CDR1 SGHTA and CDR2 FQGNSA. V lost 5 bases and J lost 8, with 14 bases in between. There are 13 residues in the CDR3. CDR3 DNA sequence: TGTGCCAGCAGCGCCAGTTCTAGCTTTACGCAGTATTTT. Amino acid sequence: CASSASSSFTQYF.

Turning to this clonotype: This sequence may be a read error, since a much larger clone differs from it by one base. This chain links TRBV20-1 with TRBJ2-3; 7 nucleotides agree with TRBD2. The germline V gene encodes CDR1 DFQATT and CDR2 SNEGSKA (reference sequence). CDR3 length equals 15 residues. CDR3 nucleotide sequence: TGCAGTGCCCTCGGACTAGACCGAGCAACAGGTACGCAGTATTTT. It specifies CSALGLDRATGTQYF.

This clonotype was seen a few times. This chain uses TRBV5-1 with TRBJ2-5, with 8 bases that match TRBD1. Germline CDR1 reads SGHRS; CDR2 reads YFSETQ. The J segment lost 2 bases and the V segment lost 4 bases, leaving 13 bases of the junction unmatched. This CDR3 spans 17 amino acids. CDR3 sequence reads: CASSHHSAGQGQETQYF. CDR3 in DNA: TGCGCCAGCAGCCATCATTCAGCCGGACAGGGTCAAGAGACCCAGTACTTC. The variable domain in full, completed from reference TRBV5-1 and TRBJ2-5, reads KAGVTQTPRYLIKTRGQQVTLSCSPISGHRSVSWYQQTPGQGLQFLFEYFSETQRNKGNFPGRFSGRQFSNSRSEMNVSTLELGDSALYLCASSHHSAGQGQETQYFGPGTRLLVL.

This chain links TRBV20-1 with TRBJ2-1, with a tentative D call TRBD2 (6 bases). This CDR3 spans 12 amino acids. Germline assignment: CDR1 DFQATT and CDR2 SNEGSKA (reference sequence). Trimming shortened V by 8 bases and J by 9 bases, and 17 bases separated the two germline ends. CDR3 loop: CSCGTVFGEQFF. Written as DNA, the CDR3 is TGCAGTTGCGGGACTGTTTTTGGTGAGCAGTTCTTC.

The V and J genes are TRBV5-5 and TRBJ2-3; a possible D gene is TRBD1 (6 bases). Germline assignment: CDR1 SGHKS and CDR2 YYEKEE (reference sequence). CDR3 size: 15 residues. The V end lost 1 base, the J end lost 5 bases, and 14 bases lay between the germline ends. CDR3 amino acids: CASSLKRTVGDTQYF. CDR3 bases: TGTGCCAGCAGCTTGAAAAGGACAGTCGGAGATACGCAGTATTTT.

This chain connects TRBV2 to TRBJ2-4; D not resolved. The ends were cut back, 2 bases at V and 15 bases at J, with 17 bases in the middle. CDR1 and CDR2 from the germline V gene are SNHLY and FYNNEI. The CDR3 has 13 amino acids. CDR3 coding DNA: TGTGCCAGCAGTGAAAGTTGGGCCGCAGTTCCGTACTTC. Residues: CASSESWAAVPYF.

The V gene is TRBV10-1, the J gene TRBJ2-2, with D maybe TRBD2 (5 bases). The CDR3 spans 14 residues. Trimming took 5 bases from V and 8 from J, leaving 15 bases between them. Germline CDR1 reads WNHNN; CDR2 reads SYGVQD (reference sequence). The DNA of the CDR3 is TGCGCCAGCAGTTTCGGAGCCGGGATGGGGGAGCTGTTTTTT. Translation: CASSFGAGMGELFF.

The chain links TRBV20-1 to TRBJ2-1; TRBD2 is a possible D gene (5 bases). The J call may not be correct, given that the DNA end is closer to TRBJ2-7. The germline CDR1 and CDR2 sequences are DFQATT and SNEGSKA (reference sequence). The CDR3 consists of 16 residues. The CDR3: CSTDQQGSRSYNEQYF. The CDR3 DNA reads TGCAGTACCGACCAACAAGGGAGTCGCTCCTACAATGAGCAGTACTTC.

In its sample, this clonotype was seen once. A read error may explain this, as a much larger clone is one base away. The chain joins TRBV11-2 to TRBJ2-4; no clear D. The J call may be mistaken, given a closer DNA end match to TRBJ2-7. There are 14 residues in the CDR3. CDR1 is SGHAT and CDR2 is FQNNGV in the germline V gene. This chain's CDR3 is CASSPGLDKYEQYF. The CDR3 bases are TGTGCCAGCAGCCCCGGATTAGACAAGTACGAGCAGTACTTC.

This clonotype was observed once. The DNA for the CDR3 is TGCAGTGCTAGAGCGGATGCGCAGATCTCCTACAATGAGCAGTTCTTC. Its translation is CSARADAQISYNEQFF. J is TRBJ2-1 and V is TRBV20-1; D uncertain. CDR3 size: 16 residues. The germline CDR1 and CDR2 sequences are DFQATT and SNEGSKA (reference sequence). Trimming removed 1 base from V and 0 bases from J, with 13 bases in between.

This clonotype appeared many times. The chain carries TRBV3-1 and TRBJ2-3; D remains ambiguous. This CDR3 is 11 amino acids long. V lost 2 bases, J lost 4 bases, and 1 base lay in between. Germline V lookup: CDR1 LGHDT, CDR2 YNNKEL (reference sequence). The CDR3 nucleotides read TGTGCCAGCAGCCAATCAGATACGCAGTATTTT. Translation: CASSQSDTQYF.

This clonotype was seen at least ten times. The chain has TRBV7-2 and TRBJ1-1; D gene unclear. V lost 3 bases to trimming and J lost 3 bases, with 8 bases between them. This CDR3 has 13 residues. Germline V gives CDR1 SGHTA, CDR2 FQGNSA. The CDR3 coding sequence is TGTGCCAGCAGCTTGGTGGGGTACACTGAAGCTTTCTTT. It specifies CASSLVGYTEAFF.

The gene calls are TRBV27 and TRBJ2-5; 7 bases map to TRBD2. The assigned J gene may be wrong: the sequence end matches TRBJ2-7 better. This CDR3 is built from 15 residues. From germline, CDR1 is MNHEY and CDR2 SMNVEV (reference sequence). The CDR3 sequence is CASSILGAGDNEQYF. Here the CDR3 DNA reads TGTGCCAGCAGTATCCTCGGTGCGGGAGATAACGAGCAGTACTTC.

This clonotype was counted only a few times. This chain uses TRBV5-1 with TRBJ2-3; D possibly matches TRBD1 or TRBD2 (5 bases each). The V gene's germline CDR1 is SGHRS and CDR2 YFSETQ. The CDR3 is 15 amino acids. The V end was cut by 1 base, the J end by 1 base, with 10 bases between. The chain's CDR3 is CASSLFGDGTDTQYF. CDR3 bases: TGCGCCAGCAGCTTGTTTGGGGACGGCACAGATACGCAGTATTTT.

This chain connects TRBV20-1 to TRBJ2-4; 8 nucleotides agree with TRBD2. The J call may be mistaken, given a closer DNA end match to TRBJ2-7. This CDR3 has 16 residues. Germline V lookup: CDR1 DFQATT, CDR2 SNEGSKA (reference sequence). CDR3: CSARDRVGRAIHEQYF. CDR3 bases: TGCAGTGCTAGAGATCGGGTCGGGAGGGCCATCCACGAGCAGTACTTC.

V gene TRBV30 combines with J gene TRBJ2-5; no firm D call. Per the germline V gene, CDR1 is GTSNPN and CDR2 is SVGIG (reference sequence). This CDR3 comprises 13 residues. V lost 3 bases and J 4 bases, leaving 12 bases between the germline ends. In nucleotides, the CDR3 is TGTGCCTGGAGCGCCTGGGCATCAGAGACCCAGTACTTC. It is translated as CAWSAWASETQYF.

This chain links TRBV4-3 with TRBJ2-1; 7 bases line up with TRBD1. Germline loops: CDR1 LGHNA, CDR2 YSLEER. Trimming at V came to 3 bases and at J to 10 bases, leaving 12 bases not matched to a gene. This CDR3 is 15 amino acids long. This CDR3 is CASSQRTGSQLEQFF. CDR3 nucleotides: TGCGCCAGCAGCCAGCGGACAGGCTCCCAATTGGAGCAGTTCTTC.

The V gene is TRBV4-1, the J gene TRBJ2-4, with 10 bases lining up with TRBD2. The DNA end favors TRBJ2-5, so the J call may be wrong. The CDR3 is 16 residues long. Germline CDR1 is MGHRA and CDR2 is YSYEKL. The CDR3: CASSHHGTSVSETQYF. The CDR3 nucleotides read TGCGCCAGCAGCCACCATGGGACTAGCGTTTCGGAGACCCAGTACTTC.

This clonotype was found a few times. V usage is TRBV10-3 and J usage is TRBJ2-1, with 9 bases fitting TRBD2. V shed 0 bases and J 5 bases; nucleotides not matched to a gene: 8. The CDR3 extends over 17 amino acids. Germline V CDR1 and CDR2: ENHRY, SYGVKD. The CDR3 spells CAISESLGTSRNNEQFF. The CDR3 DNA follows: TGTGCCATCAGTGAGTCGTTAGGGACTAGCAGAAACAATGAGCAGTTCTTC.

The chain recombines TRBV27 with TRBJ2-1; D is possibly TRBD2 (6 bases). This CDR3 spans 15 amino acids. Germline V gene data show CDR1 as MNHEY and CDR2 as SMNVEV (reference sequence). V gave up 5 bases and J gave up 3 bases, with 14 bases separating them. The CDR3 reads CASSLRGTDYNEQFF. Here the CDR3 DNA reads TGTGCCAGCAGTCTCCGCGGGACTGACTACAATGAGCAGTTCTTC.